The next 14 T cell receptor beta chains were all read from a single sample in a study of cytomegalovirus exposure and HLA in healthy donors. A multiplex PCR was run with 60 Vbeta primers and 13 Jbeta primers. TCRdb keeps only in-frame clones here, not all; method: immunoSEQ multiplex PCR. The sample has 200,000 to 250,000 clones, about 80% seen once. Sequencing was performed on PBMCs. These receptors were collected from a woman in her forties in good health and CMV-seronegative.

The chain couples TRBV4-3 to TRBJ2-5; D is possibly TRBD2 (6 bases). The CDR3 sequence is 19 residues long. Germline V CDR1 and CDR2: LGHNA, YSLEER. V gave up 0 bases and J gave up 1 base, with 21 bases separating them. CDR3 region: CASSQDPGGVLRPQETQYF. In DNA form, the CDR3 reads TGCGCCAGCAGCCAAGATCCAGGAGGGGTTCTCCGTCCCCAAGAGACCCAGTACTTC.

This clone has a single count. The CDR3 protein is CASSGAPPQWWQFF. CDR3 bases: TGTGCCAGCAGTGGGGCCCCCCCGCAGTGGTGGCAGTTCTTC. The rearrangement links TRBV6-1 to TRBJ2-1, with no clear D. The CDR3 extends over 14 amino acids. CDR1 and CDR2 from the germline V gene are MNHNS and SASEGT. V shed 4 bases and J shed 12 bases, with 19 bases lying between them.

Points on this clone: The same CDR3 arises from other DNA sequences in this sample as well. The rearrangement uses TRBV4-1 and TRBJ2-3, with 7 bases lining up with TRBD1. The CDR3 has 15 residues. Germline CDR1 is MGHRA and CDR2 is YSYEKL. Losses at the gene ends were 6 bases for V and 4 bases for J; bases not matched to a gene: 10. CDR3 amino acids: CASRESGGLPDTQYF. The CDR3 coding sequence is TGCGCCAGCAGGGAATCAGGGGGTCTCCCAGATACGCAGTATTTT.

This chain joins TRBV15 and TRBJ2-5; 9 positions match TRBD1. The assigned J gene may be wrong: the sequence end matches TRBJ2-7 better. This CDR3 has 14 amino acids. The germline V gene encodes CDR1 LNHNV and CDR2 YYDKDF (reference sequence). The chain's CDR3 is CATSPRQGAYEQYF. The CDR3 DNA reads as TGTGCCACCAGCCCGAGACAGGGGGCCTACGAGCAGTACTTC.

DNA of the CDR3: TGCGCCAGCAGCCCCGGGACAGGGGCTGGCTACGAGCAGTACTTC. Translated, it gives CASSPGTGAGYEQYF. The chain combines TRBV4-3 with TRBJ2-7; 10 positions agree with TRBD1. From germline, CDR1 is LGHNA and CDR2 YSLEER. The J segment lost 3 bases and the V segment lost 4 bases, leaving 6 bases of the junction unmatched. The CDR3 totals 15 residues.

The chain joins TRBV27 to TRBJ1-3; 9 bases agree with TRBD1. CDR3 length: 14 amino acids. Germline trimming cut 5 bases from V and 5 bases from J; bases unmatched to any gene: 4. Germline V CDR1 and CDR2: MNHEY, SMNVEV (reference sequence). This CDR3 reads CASSATGGRNTIYF. CDR3 in DNA: TGTGCCAGCAGTGCCACAGGGGGCCGAAACACCATATATTTT.

This clone was found a few times. V gene TRBV19 combines with J gene TRBJ2-6; 9 nucleotides agree with TRBD1. From germline, CDR1 is LNHDA and CDR2 SQIVND (reference sequence). Losses at the gene ends were 8 bases for V and 0 bases for J; bases not matched to a gene: 5. This CDR3 region has 16 residues. This chain's CDR3 is CASWDRAISGANVLTF. In DNA, the CDR3 is TGTGCCAGTTGGGACAGGGCAATCTCTGGGGCCAACGTCCTGACTTTC.

The chain carries TRBV5-4 and TRBJ2-1; 7 bases map to TRBD2. CDR1 SGHNT and CDR2 YYREEE come from the germline V gene (reference sequence). The CDR3 is 15 residues long. The junction had 5 bases not matched to a gene; V was cut back by 0 bases and J by 5 bases. As DNA, the CDR3 is TGTGCCAGCAGCTTGGGGGGGGGTGGGGACAATGAGCAGTTCTTC. Amino acid sequence: CASSLGGGGDNEQFF.

The chain couples TRBV11-1 to TRBJ2-1; D perhaps matches TRBD1 (5 bases). Germline CDR1 SGHAT, CDR2 FQDESV (reference sequence). V shed 5 bases and J shed 10 bases, with 18 bases lying between them. The CDR3 contains 14 residues. In DNA form, the CDR3 reads TGTGCCAGCAGCGGGGCAGGTGAACTATCCGAGCAGTTCTTC. Its translation is CASSGAGELSEQFF.

The sample holds a few counts of this clone. In DNA form, the CDR3 reads TGTGCCAGCAGCCCGCGGGAGGGTAGTCCCCTCCACTTT. It encodes CASSPREGSPLHF. The chain is built from TRBV7-9 and TRBJ1-6; unclear D gene. CDR1 is SEHNR and CDR2 is FQNEAQ in the germline V gene (reference sequence). The CDR3 is 13 amino acids. The V end lost 5 bases, the J end lost 13 bases, and 15 bases lay between the germline ends.

The chain links TRBV2 to TRBJ2-2; TRBD1 agrees at 8 bases. The CDR3 length is 16 residues. The germline V gene encodes CDR1 SNHLY and CDR2 FYNNEI. The trim removed 0 bases at V and 7 bases at J, leaving 7 bases unmatched. The CDR3 loop reads CASSEAGGQVYGELFF. The CDR3 nucleotides are TGTGCCAGCAGTGAAGCGGGGGGACAGGTGTACGGGGAGCTGTTTTTT.

V gene TRBV2 combines with J gene TRBJ2-2, with D perhaps matching TRBD1 (6 bases). Trimming left V 2 bases short and J 5 bases short, with 6 bases between. The CDR3 totals 13 residues. CDR1 is SNHLY, CDR2 FYNNEI, per germline. The CDR3 protein is CASSERGTGELFF. The CDR3 coding sequence is TGTGCCAGCAGTGAAAGGGGGACCGGGGAGCTGTTTTTT.

This chain links TRBV4-3 with TRBJ2-5; 10 bases align to TRBD2. V gave up 1 base and J gave up 3 bases; unmatched junction bases: 8. CDR3 length equals 17 residues. Germline assignment: CDR1 LGHNA and CDR2 YSLEER. CDR3 region: CASSQVGGLAGEETQYF. The DNA for the CDR3 is TGCGCCAGCAGCCAAGTAGGTGGGCTAGCGGGGGAAGAGACCCAGTACTTC.

V usage is TRBV10-3 and J usage is TRBJ1-2; 8 nucleotides line up with TRBD1. V shed 2 bases and J 4 bases; nucleotides not matched to a gene: 6. This CDR3 has 15 residues. Germline V lookup: CDR1 ENHRY, CDR2 SYGVKD. CDR3 nucleotides: TGTGCCATCAGTGAGGAGACAGGGGCGGTCTATGGCTACACCTTC. Its protein is CAISEETGAVYGYTF.